This TCR beta chain was obtained from a study of blood T cell repertoires in COVID-19. Across the whole study: The origin of the acute and convalescent COVID-19 samples was the United States, Italy and Spain.

This clone occurred a few times. Original analysis: The authors estimated nucleated cell counts from reference gene primer amplification. Measured with immunoSEQ multiplex PCR; TCRdb has only the in-frame clones, and not every one. For V, J and clone size, that table is used; D and trimming come from the DNA. The sample lists about 180,000 clones, about 90% occurring once. Those enrolled, adults aged roughly 18 to 100 years, came from some 23 US areas. Recovered status applied to Cohort 3 donors who had two consecutive negative PCRs. It also applied to those with clearance or with symptom resolution. This receptor was obtained from a woman aged 18-29 years who had recovered from COVID-19. Sequenced material: PBMCs or T cells enriched from blood (not recorded which).

Here the CDR3 DNA reads TGTGCCAGCAGCTCACAGGTCTTTAATGAAAAACTGTTTTTT. Its translation is CASSSQVFNEKLFF. The genes are TRBV7-2 and TRBJ1-4; the D gene is possibly TRBD1 (5 bases). The CDR3 spans 14 residues. Deletions cut 4 bases from V and 4 bases from J, with 10 bases between. CDR1 is SGHTA, CDR2 FQGNSA, per germline.